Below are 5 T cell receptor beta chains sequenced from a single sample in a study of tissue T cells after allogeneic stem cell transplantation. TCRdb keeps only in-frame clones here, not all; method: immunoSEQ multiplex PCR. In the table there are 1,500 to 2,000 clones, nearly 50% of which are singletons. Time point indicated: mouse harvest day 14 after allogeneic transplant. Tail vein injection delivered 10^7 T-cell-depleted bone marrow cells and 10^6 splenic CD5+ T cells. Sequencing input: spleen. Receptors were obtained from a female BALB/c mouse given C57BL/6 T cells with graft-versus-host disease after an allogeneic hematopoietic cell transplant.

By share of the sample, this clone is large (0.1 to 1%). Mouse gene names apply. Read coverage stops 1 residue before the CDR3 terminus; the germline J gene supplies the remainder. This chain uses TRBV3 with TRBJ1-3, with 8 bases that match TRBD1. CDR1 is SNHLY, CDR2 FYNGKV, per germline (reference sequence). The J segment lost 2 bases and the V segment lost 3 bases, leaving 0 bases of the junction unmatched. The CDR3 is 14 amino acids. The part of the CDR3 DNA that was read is TGTGCCAGCAGCTTGGACAGGGCTGGAAATACGCTCTAT. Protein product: CASSLDRAGNTLY. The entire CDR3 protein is CASSLDRAGNTLYF.

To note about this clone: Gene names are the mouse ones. The chain's CDR3 is CASSLGGDTGQLYF. CDR3 DNA (partial): TGTGCAAGCAGCTTAGGGGGAGACACCGGGCAGCTCTAC. The rearrangement links TRBV16 to TRBJ2-2; no definite D call. The observed sequence ends 1 residue before the CDR3 terminus, with the missing tail filled in from the germline J gene. This CDR3 has 14 amino acids. V lost 1 base, J lost 3 bases, and 6 bases lay in between. The V gene's germline CDR1 is SGHSA and CDR2 FRNQAP.

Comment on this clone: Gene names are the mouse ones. The part of the CDR3 DNA that was read is TGTGCCAGCAGTATAGAGGGGGAAGGTCAAAACACCTTGTAC. This sequence encodes CASSIEGEGQNTLY. The entire CDR3 is CASSIEGEGQNTLYF. V is TRBV19 and J is TRBJ2-4; a weak D match, TRBD1 (6 bases). From the germline J gene comes the end of the CDR3, since the read stops 1 residue before it. This CDR3 is built from 15 residues. Per the germline V gene, CDR1 is FNHDT and CDR2 is SITEND (reference sequence). Between the trimmed V and J ends, which lost 0 bases and 1 base, there was a span of 9 bases.

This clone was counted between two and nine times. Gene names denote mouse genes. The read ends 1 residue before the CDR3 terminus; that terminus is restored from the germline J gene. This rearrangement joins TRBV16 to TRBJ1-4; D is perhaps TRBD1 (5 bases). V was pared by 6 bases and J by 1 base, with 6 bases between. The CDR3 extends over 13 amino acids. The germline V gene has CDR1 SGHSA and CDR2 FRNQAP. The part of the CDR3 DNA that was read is TGTGCAAGCAGGGACAATTCCAACGAAAGATTATTT. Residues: CASRDNSNERLF. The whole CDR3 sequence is CASRDNSNERLFF.

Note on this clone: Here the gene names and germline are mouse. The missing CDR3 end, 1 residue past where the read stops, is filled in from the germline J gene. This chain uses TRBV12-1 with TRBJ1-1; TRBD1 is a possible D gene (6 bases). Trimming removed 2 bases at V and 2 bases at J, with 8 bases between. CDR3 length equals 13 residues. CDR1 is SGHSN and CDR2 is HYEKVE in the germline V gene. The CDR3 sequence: CASSRDINTEVFF. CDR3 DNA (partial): TGTGCCAGCTCTCGGGACATTAACACAGAAGTCTTC.